This record covers a single T cell receptor beta chain. This CDR3 contains 13 residues. Germline assignment: CDR1 LNHDA and CDR2 SQIVND (reference sequence). V lost 3 bases and J 6 bases, leaving 9 bases between the germline ends. Sequencing was performed with immunoSEQ multiplex PCR; in TCRdb, only in-frame clones are kept and a portion is missing. Found here are roughly 130,000 clones, just over 90% of them singletons; the top ten hold 1.5% to 2%. This sample was taken from a study of T cell responses to AZD1222 COVID-19 vaccine. The chain couples TRBV19 to TRBJ1-5; no definite D call. This clonotype was obtained from an adult in good health. The sequencing used peripheral blood, collected on day 0 of AZD1222 vaccination. The CDR3 coding sequence is TGTGCCAGTAGTATGCCGGGGTTTCAGCCCCAGCATTTT. Protein sequence: CASSMPGFQPQHF. Full variable domain (missing parts from reference TRBV19 and TRBJ1-5): DGGITQSPKYLFRKEGQNVTLSCEQNLNHDAMYWYRQDPGQGLRLIYYSQIVNDFQKGDIAEGYSVSREKKESFPLTVTSAQKNPTAFYLCASSMPGFQPQHFGDGTRLSIL.